This is a list of T cell receptor beta chains from one sample in a study of T-cell reconstitution after alpha-beta-depleted transplantation in children. TCRdb independently ran MiXCR on the PCR reads; one entry per CDR3 protein. Of about 580,000 distinct CDR3 sequences in the sample, around 23% are singletons; the top ten hold roughly 13%. Material: PBMCs, mostly from graft donor cells, obtained 360 days after TCRalphabeta/CD19-depleted stem cell transplant. Receptors originate from a boy younger than two who had a stem cell transplant for acute myeloid leukemia, so the T cells may come from the graft donor. The CDR3 runs from the conserved cysteine through the conserved F or W. D genes are given only for firm matches. Part of the rows lack a size; the others show once, few, many or a class for expanded clones.

few,TRBJ1-4,TRBV21-1,-,TGTGCCAGCCGCCCCCACGGACAGGGCCGCGAAAAACTGTTTTTT,CASRPHGQGREKLFF
-,TRBJ2-7,TRBV6-2/TRBV6-3,-,TGTGCCAGCACCCCTAGCGCACGGGGGCGCGAGCAGTACTTC,CASTPSARGREQYF
-,TRBJ1-2,TRBV10-3,-,TGTGCCATCAGGGACGGGAACTATGGCTACACCTTC,CAIRDGNYGYTF
many,TRBJ1-2,TRBV4-3,TRBD1,TGCGCCAGCAGAAACACAGGGGTATATGGCTACACCTTC,CASRNTGVYGYTF
many,TRBJ2-3,TRBV7-9,-,TGTGCCAGCAGCTTCGGAGGGAGCGGGACAGATACGCAGTATTTT,CASSFGGSGTDTQYF
-,TRBJ1-1,TRBV20-1,-,TGCAGTGCTAGAACAGGGCTTGCCTCTGCTTTCTTT,CSARTGLASAFF
few,TRBJ1-4,TRBV5-6,-,TGTGCCAGCAGCTTGGTAGGGACAACTAATGAAAAACTGTTTTTT,CASSLVGTTNEKLFF
many,TRBJ2-1,TRBV12-3/TRBV12-4,TRBD2,TGTGCCAGCAGCCGGACTAGCGGGGGGGCGAATGAGCAGTTCTTC,CASSRTSGGANEQFF
many,TRBJ2-5,TRBV29-1,TRBD2,TGCAGCGTTGGTGGTGCGAGCGGGGGGCCCGGAGAGACCCAGTACTTC,CSVGGASGGPGETQYF
-,TRBJ2-1,TRBV20-1,-,TGCAGTGCTAGAGCGTCGAGTGAGCAGTTCTTC,CSARASSEQFF
few,TRBJ1-5,TRBV20-1,TRBD1,TGCAGTGCTAGTACACAGGGGGTCCGCAATCAGCCCCAGCATTTT,CSASTQGVRNQPQHF
many,TRBJ2-2,TRBV25-1,TRBD1,TGTGCCAGCAGTCGACAGGGTTCGAACACCGGGGAGCTGTTTTTT,CASSRQGSNTGELFF
few,TRBJ1-5,TRBV20-1,-,TGCAGTGCTACGGACACCTCTAGCAATCAGCCCCAGCATTTT,CSATDTSSNQPQHF
-,TRBJ2-1,TRBV20-1,-,TGCAGTGCGGATAAAGCCAGCGACCCTTTGAGCTCCTACAATGAGCAGTTCTTC,CSADKASDPLSSYNEQFF
many,TRBJ2-1,TRBV6-1,TRBD2,TGTGCCAGCAGTAGCCCCAGCGGGGGACCATACAATGAGCAGTTCTTC,CASSSPSGGPYNEQFF
many,TRBJ2-7,TRBV4-3,-,TGCGCCAGCAGCCAAGGTAGGACCACAAGCTACGAGCAGTACTTC,CASSQGRTTSYEQYF
-,TRBJ1-5,TRBV24-1,-,TGTGCCACCTCGGGGGGGAACAATCAGCCCCAGCATTTT,CATSGGNNQPQHF
few,TRBJ2-4,TRBV27,-,TGTGGGGGCGAGGGGTGTCAGGTCGGCAAAAACATTCAGTACTTC,CGGEGCQVGKNIQYF
few,TRBJ2-1,TRBV12-3/TRBV12-4,TRBD2,TGTGCCAGCAGTTGGACTAGTATGGGATACAATGAGCAGTTCTTC,CASSWTSMGYNEQFF
-,TRBJ2-5,TRBV5-1,-,TGCGCCAGCAGCTTGCGAGGTTCTGGGGAGACCCAGTACTTC,CASSLRGSGETQYF
-,TRBJ1-1,TRBV11-3,TRBD1,TGTGCCAGCAGCTTATTACGGGACAGGAACACTGAAGCTTTCTTT,CASSLLRDRNTEAFF
many,TRBJ1-5,TRBV7-9,-,TGTGCCAGCAGCTTGGAGAATCAGCCCCAGCATTTT,CASSLENQPQHF
-,TRBJ2-1,TRBV4-2,TRBD1,TGTGCCAGCAGCATACAAGGCCAGGGGGATGAGCAGTTCTTC,CASSIQGQGDEQFF
few,TRBJ2-1,TRBV5-1,TRBD1,TGCGCCAGCAGCTTGGCGGACAGGGTGGTTGGTGAGCAGTTCTTC,CASSLADRVVGEQFF
-,TRBJ2-5,TRBV29-1,TRBD1,TGCAGCGTTGAATCCGGACAGGATCCCGGGGAGACCCAGTACTTC,CSVESGQDPGETQYF
-,TRBJ2-1,TRBV6-1,TRBD2,TGTGCCGTCAATAGCGGGGGATACAATGAGCAGTTCTTC,CAVNSGGYNEQFF
few,TRBJ1-2,TRBV20-1,-,TGCAGTGCTAAACCAGGGTACTATGGCTACACCTTC,CSAKPGYYGYTF
many,TRBJ2-5,TRBV5-6,-,TGTGCCAGCAGCTTGGAACGGGCCCAGTACTTC,CASSLERAQYF
few,TRBJ2-1,TRBV6-1,-,TGTGCCAGCAGTGAAGCAATGGCAGCTAACAATGAGCAGTTCTTC,CASSEAMAANNEQFF
few,TRBJ1-2,TRBV29-1,-,TGCAGCGCCCGTAGCGGGCCTCTGGACGCCTTC,CSARSGPLDAF
once,TRBJ2-1,TRBV10-1,TRBD2,TGCGCCAGCAGATCTAGCGGGCCAAATGGAAATGAGCAGTTCTTC,CASRSSGPNGNEQFF
many,TRBJ2-5,TRBV29-1,TRBD1,TGCAGCGTTGACAGGGGGATGGAAGAGACCCAGTACTTC,CSVDRGMEETQYF
few,TRBJ2-3,TRBV7-2,TRBD2,TGTGCCAGCAGCGGCGGACTAGCGGGGCCTGCCCATCAGTATTTT,CASSGGLAGPAHQYF
-,TRBJ2-7,TRBV4-3,TRBD2,TGCGCCAGCAGCCAAGATCGAGGGACTAGCTTTTTCTACGAGCAGTACTTC,CASSQDRGTSFFYEQYF
many,TRBJ2-7,TRBV20-1,TRBD2,TGCAGTGCCGGGACTAGCGGGGGTTTTGCCTACGAGCAGTACTTC,CSAGTSGGFAYEQYF
few,TRBJ1-5,TRBV12-3/TRBV12-4,TRBD1,TGTGCCAGCAGTTCCGCACGACAGGGGGCGCAGGGCAATCAGCCCCAGCATTTT,CASSSARQGAQGNQPQHF
many,TRBJ2-1,TRBV29-1,-,TGCAGCGTATTCCCGGACCAAAGGTCCTACAATGAGCAGTTCTTC,CSVFPDQRSYNEQFF
many,TRBJ1-6,TRBV14,-,TGTGCCAGCAGCCAAGCCTCCGGGGCCCTCCACTTT,CASSQASGALHF
many,TRBJ2-1,TRBV20-1,TRBD1,TGCAGTGCTGACAAGGGACAGGGACCCAATGAGCAGTTCTTC,CSADKGQGPNEQFF
few,TRBJ2-3,TRBV6-5,TRBD2,TGTGCCAGCAGTTTTGGACTAGCGGGGTTGTCCACAGATACGCAGTATTTT,CASSFGLAGLSTDTQYF
-,TRBJ1-1,TRBV12-3/TRBV12-4,TRBD1,TGTGCCAGCAGCCCCCTACAGGGGGCAGCGAACACTGAAGCTTTCTTT,CASSPLQGAANTEAFF
many,TRBJ2-1,TRBV12-3/TRBV12-4,-,TGTGCCAGCAGCTTAGGAACGGGGTCCTACAATGAGCAGTTCTTC,CASSLGTGSYNEQFF
many,TRBJ2-1,TRBV20-1,TRBD2,TGCAGTGCCGTCTCCCAACGGGGGGACAATGAGCAGTTCTTC,CSAVSQRGDNEQFF
-,TRBJ2-1,TRBV6-2/TRBV6-3,TRBD1,TGTGCCAGCAGTTACTATAGGACAGGGAAGGGGAATGAGCAGTTCTTC,CASSYYRTGKGNEQFF
few,TRBJ1-2,TRBV29-1,-,TGCAGCGTTGAAGAGGGAATGCTTAACTATGGCTACACCTTC,CSVEEGMLNYGYTF
-,TRBJ2-1,TRBV7-2,-,TGTGCCAGCAGCTTAACTCGGGAATTCTACAATGAGCAGTTCTTC,CASSLTREFYNEQFF
-,TRBJ2-1,TRBV28,-,TGTGCCAGCAGTTCCCCAGGGGTCGTGGGGGGGTGGAATGAGCAGTTCTTC,CASSSPGVVGGWNEQFF
-,TRBJ2-3,TRBV20-1,TRBD2,TGCAGTGCTATATTAGCGGGGGCCTCAGATACGCAGTATTTT,CSAILAGASDTQYF
many,TRBJ1-2,TRBV12-3/TRBV12-4,TRBD1,TGTGCCAGCAGTGCCCGACAGGGACGCTTCTTTGGCTACACCTTC,CASSARQGRFFGYTF
many,TRBJ2-2,TRBV7-9,TRBD1,TGTGCCAGCAGCTACGACAGGGCGAACACCGGGGAGCTGTTTTTT,CASSYDRANTGELFF
many,TRBJ2-7,TRBV29-1,TRBD1,TGCAGCGTCGATTCCAAACAGGGGGACGAGCAGTACTTC,CSVDSKQGDEQYF
-,TRBJ2-1,TRBV18,-,TGTGCCAGCTCACCACCCTCGAGGGGCGATGAGCAGTTCTTC,CASSPPSRGDEQFF
-,TRBJ2-1,TRBV2,TRBD1,TGTGCCAGCAGTGAACTAGGGGGACAGGGTGATGAGCAGTTCTTC,CASSELGGQGDEQFF
-,TRBJ2-6,TRBV24-1,-,TGTGCCACCAGTGATTTCGGGAGCTCTGGGGCCAACGTCCTGACTTTC,CATSDFGSSGANVLTF
few,TRBJ2-7,TRBV7-2,-,TGTGCCAGCAGCCCCCTCGGAGTCTCCTACGAGCAGTACTTC,CASSPLGVSYEQYF
many,TRBJ2-1,TRBV12-3/TRBV12-4,-,TGTGCCAACTCGGACTCCTACAATGAGCAGTTCTTC,CANSDSYNEQFF
many,TRBJ1-1,TRBV7-2,-,TGTGCCAGCAGCTTCGTCCGGATTGCAAACACTGAAGCTTTCTTT,CASSFVRIANTEAFF
many,TRBJ2-3,TRBV20-1,-,TGCAGTGCCGTATCTACAGCAGATACGCAGTATTTT,CSAVSTADTQYF
many,TRBJ2-2,TRBV5-1,-,TGCGCCAGCTCCACCTACAGGGTGCGGAACACCGGGGAGCTGTTTTTT,CASSTYRVRNTGELFF